This T cell receptor (beta chain) was documented in a study of blood T cell repertoires in COVID-19. Study details: Acute and convalescent COVID-19 specimens originated in the United States, Italy and Spain. From T cells, B-cell-depleted T cells, or PBMCs came the material, which was cDNA or gDNA.

Germline values: CDR1 SGHTA, CDR2 FQGNSA. The V end was cut by 0 bases, the J end by 5 bases, with 11 bases between. The CDR3 sequence is 16 residues long. How the authors handled the data: Cell counts per sample came from amplifying reference gene primers. Generated by immunoSEQ multiplex PCR, the TCRdb table keeps only in-frame clones and is missing some. The V and J calls and the clone size are those of that table, but D and trimming were determined from the DNA. The sample lists 25,000 to 35,000 clones; 92% were seen once. The chain uses TRBV7-2 and TRBJ1-6; weak D call: TRBD1 (6 bases). The sequence was collected from a man aged 50 or older with active COVID-19. Sequences were obtained from peripheral blood. The CDR3 loop is CASSLAGHINNSPLHF. The CDR3 region has the DNA TGTGCCAGCAGCTTAGCGGGACACATTAATAATTCACCCCTCCACTTT.